These 14 T cell receptor beta chains share one sample of origin, sequenced in a study of T cell responses to AZD1222 COVID-19 vaccine. Data came from immunoSEQ multiplex PCR; TCRdb stores just in-frame clones and leaves some out. Here the sample spans 75,000 to 90,000 clones, roughly 80% being singletons. The sample was peripheral blood, taken on day 0 of AZD1222 vaccination. All receptors come from an adult in good health.

The chain joins TRBV7-8 to TRBJ2-7; D perhaps matches TRBD1 (5 bases). CDR1 is SGHVS, CDR2 FQNEAQ, per germline. Trimming cost V 5 bases and J 5 bases, with 10 bases left between them. This CDR3 spans 12 amino acids. The CDR3 coding sequence is TGTGCCAGCAGCCGCGACAGCCACGAGCAGTACTTC. Its protein is CASSRDSHEQYF.

This chain joins TRBV12-5 and TRBJ1-1; a possible D gene is TRBD1 (5 bases). Germline CDR1 is LGHNT and CDR2 is FRNRAP. V lost 3 bases to trimming and J lost 3 bases, with 11 bases between them. The length of the CDR3 is 14 residues. As DNA, the CDR3 is TGTGCTAGTGGTTTTTCAGACAGTCACACTGAAGCTTTCTTT. This translates into CASGFSDSHTEAFF.

This rearrangement joins TRBV28 to TRBJ1-2; 7 bases are a match to TRBD1. The V and J ends lost 6 bases and 2 bases, in that order; junction bases with no gene match: 9. Germline CDR1 and CDR2: MDHEN and SYDVKM. The CDR3 contains 15 residues. This chain's CDR3 is CASRDGTARNYGYTF. The CDR3 DNA is TGTGCCAGCAGGGACGGGACAGCCCGAAACTATGGCTACACCTTC.

The sample holds one count of this clone. V and J are TRBV5-4 and TRBJ1-2; the match to TRBD1 covers 11 bases. V lost 9 bases, J lost 4 bases, and 5 bases stayed unmatched. The CDR3 runs 13 residues. Germline V gene data show CDR1 as SGHNT and CDR2 as YYREEE (reference sequence). CDR3 protein: CATWGQGGYGYTF. CDR3 DNA: TGTGCCACCTGGGGACAGGGGGGCTATGGCTACACCTTC.

V is TRBV18 and J is TRBJ2-1, with D perhaps TRBD1 (5 bases). This CDR3 region has 13 residues. CDR1 is KGHSH, CDR2 LQKENI, per germline. V was pared by 3 bases and J by 9 bases, with 12 bases between. The CDR3 sequence: CASSPPQGGEQFF. DNA of the CDR3: TGTGCCAGCTCACCGCCTCAGGGCGGTGAGCAGTTCTTC. The full variable domain, in which reference TRBV18 and TRBJ2-1 provide the parts outside the CDR3, is NAGVMQNPRHLVRRRGQEARLRCSPMKGHSHVYWYRQLPEEGLKFMVYLQKENIIDESGMPKERFSAEFPKEGPSILRIQQVVRGDSAAYFCASSPPQGGEQFFGPGTRLTVL.

The sample holds a few counts of this clone. The V and J genes are TRBV19 and TRBJ2-2; 13 positions match TRBD2. CDR1 LNHDA and CDR2 SQIVND come from the germline V gene (reference sequence). The CDR3 totals 20 residues. Unmatched junction bases numbered 8, after V lost 1 base and J lost 0 bases. The DNA of the CDR3 is TGTGCCAGTAGTATAGGACTAGCGGGAGGATCTTTCGCGAACACCGGGGAGCTGTTTTTT. Translating it yields CASSIGLAGGSFANTGELFF. The variable domain in full, completed from reference TRBV19 and TRBJ2-2, reads DGGITQSPKYLFRKEGQNVTLSCEQNLNHDAMYWYRQDPGQGLRLIYYSQIVNDFQKGDIAEGYSVSREKKESFPLTVTSAQKNPTAFYLCASSIGLAGGSFANTGELFFGEGSRLTVL.

V gene TRBV3-1 (or the pseudogene TRBV3-2) combines with J gene TRBJ2-1; tentatively, D is TRBD2 (6 bases). The CDR3 loop spans 16 amino acids. The germline CDR1 and CDR2 sequences are LGHDT and YNNKEL (reference sequence). The V end lost 2 bases, the J end lost 2 bases, and 13 bases lay between the germline ends. In DNA form, the CDR3 reads TGTGCCAGCAGCCAAACGGGGCTAGCGCCCTACAATGAGCAGTTCTTC. Its protein is CASSQTGLAPYNEQFF.

J is TRBJ2-4 and V is TRBV18; TRBD1 is a possible D gene (6 bases). In germline, CDR1 is KGHSH, CDR2 LQKENI. The ends were cut back, 3 bases at V and 0 bases at J, with 21 bases in the middle. The length of the CDR3 is 19 residues. The CDR3 DNA is TGTGCCAGCTCACCTGGGGGCCGCCTACTCGGATTAGCCAAAAACATTCAGTACTTC. Its protein product is CASSPGGRLLGLAKNIQYF.

The table lists this clone with a few counts. This chain uses TRBV5-1 with TRBJ1-1; no firm D call. Looked up from germline, CDR1 is SGHRS and CDR2 is YFSETQ. V dropped 0 bases and J dropped 4 bases, with 13 bases sitting between them. The CDR3 extends over 15 amino acids. As DNA, the CDR3 is TGCGCCAGCAGCTTGGCCGGAGAGCCGGGCACTGAAGCTTTCTTT. As protein: CASSLAGEPGTEAFF. Variable domain in full (rest from reference TRBV5-1 and TRBJ1-1): KAGVTQTPRYLIKTRGQQVTLSCSPISGHRSVSWYQQTPGQGLQFLFEYFSETQRNKGNFPGRFSGRQFSNSRSEMNVSTLELGDSALYLCASSLAGEPGTEAFFGQGTRLTVV.

The genes are TRBV7-2 and TRBJ2-7, with TRBD1 matching over 8 bases. This CDR3 is built from 15 residues. V trimming: 5 bases; J trimming: 5 bases; junction bases outside the gene matches: 11. Germline lookup yields CDR1 SGHTA and CDR2 FQGNSA. CDR3 sequence (DNA): TGTGCCAGCAGCCCCGGACAGGGACCCTGGGACGAGCAGTACTTC. It specifies CASSPGQGPWDEQYF.

This chain connects TRBV28 to TRBJ2-1; 9 nucleotides align to TRBD2. V was clipped by 4 bases and J by 10 bases; unmatched bases: 14. The CDR3 extends over 16 amino acids. Looked up from germline, CDR1 is MDHEN and CDR2 is SYDVKM. In nucleotides, the CDR3 is TGTGCCAGCAGTTGGAGGGGGCGGGAGGGCCAACGAGAGCAGTTCTTC. This translates into CASSWRGREGQREQFF.

The rearrangement links TRBV19 to TRBJ2-7; D might be TRBD1 (6 bases). Germline CDR1 and CDR2: LNHDA and SQIVND (reference sequence). Deletions cut 8 bases from V and 3 bases from J, with 11 bases between. The CDR3 consists of 12 residues. The CDR3 here is CASSQGFYEQYF. DNA of the CDR3: TGTGCCAGTTCTCAGGGGTTCTACGAGCAGTACTTC.

The chain is built from TRBV7-2 and TRBJ2-7, with D perhaps matching TRBD1 (6 bases). V dropped 4 bases and J dropped 2 bases, with 18 bases sitting between them. The germline V gene has CDR1 SGHTA and CDR2 FQGNSA. This CDR3 is built from 16 residues. CDR3 loop: CASSSHTGMGTYEQYF. CDR3 bases: TGTGCCAGCAGCTCGCACACAGGGATGGGGACCTACGAGCAGTACTTC.

This chain joins TRBV19 and TRBJ2-2, with D maybe TRBD1 (5 bases). Germline V gene sequence: CDR1 LNHDA, CDR2 SQIVND (reference sequence). V was cut by 9 bases and J by 3 bases, with 23 bases left in between. CDR3 length: 17 amino acids. Here the CDR3 reads CARSPPFFQGDTGELFF. As DNA, the CDR3 is TGTGCCAGGTCCCCTCCGTTTTTTCAGGGTGACACCGGGGAGCTGTTTTTT. Combining the CDR3 with reference TRBV19 and TRBJ2-2 gives the whole variable domain DGGITQSPKYLFRKEGQNVTLSCEQNLNHDAMYWYRQDPGQGLRLIYYSQIVNDFQKGDIAEGYSVSREKKESFPLTVTSAQKNPTAFYLCARSPPFFQGDTGELFFGEGSRLTVL.